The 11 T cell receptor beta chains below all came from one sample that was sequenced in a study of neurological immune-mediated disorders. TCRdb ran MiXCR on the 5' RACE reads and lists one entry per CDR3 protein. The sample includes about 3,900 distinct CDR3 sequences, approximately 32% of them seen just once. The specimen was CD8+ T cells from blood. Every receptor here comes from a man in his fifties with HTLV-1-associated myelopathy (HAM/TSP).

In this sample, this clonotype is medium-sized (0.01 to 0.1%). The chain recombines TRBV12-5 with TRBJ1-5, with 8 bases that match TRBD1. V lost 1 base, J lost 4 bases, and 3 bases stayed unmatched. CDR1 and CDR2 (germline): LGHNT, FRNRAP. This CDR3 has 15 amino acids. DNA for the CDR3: TGTGCTAGTGGTTTGGACAGGGGGTGGAATCAGCCCCAGCATTTT. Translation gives CASGLDRGWNQPQHF.

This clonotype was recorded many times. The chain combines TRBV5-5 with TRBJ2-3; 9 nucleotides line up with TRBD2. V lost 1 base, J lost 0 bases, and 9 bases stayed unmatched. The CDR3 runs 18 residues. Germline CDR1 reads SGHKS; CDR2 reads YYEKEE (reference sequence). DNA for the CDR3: TGTGCCAGCAGCTTGAGGGCGGGGGGGCCGAAAAGCACAGATACGCAGTATTTT. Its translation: CASSLRAGGPKSTDTQYF.

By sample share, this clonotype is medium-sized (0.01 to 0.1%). The CDR3 reads CASSPDREAEAFF. CDR3 sequence (DNA): TGTGCCAGCAGCCCGGACCGAGAAGCCGAAGCTTTCTTT. This chain connects TRBV7-9 to TRBJ1-1; no definite D call. Germline loops: CDR1 SEHNR, CDR2 FQNEAQ (reference sequence). This CDR3 is built from 13 residues. The V end lost 5 bases, the J end lost 8 bases, and 15 bases lay between the germline ends.

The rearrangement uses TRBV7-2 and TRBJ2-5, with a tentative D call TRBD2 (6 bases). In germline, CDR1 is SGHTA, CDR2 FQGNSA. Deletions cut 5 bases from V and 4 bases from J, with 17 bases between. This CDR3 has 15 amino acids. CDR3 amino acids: CASSPQGGAPETQYF. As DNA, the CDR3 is TGTGCCAGCAGCCCCCAGGGCGGGGCTCCAGAGACCCAGTACTTC. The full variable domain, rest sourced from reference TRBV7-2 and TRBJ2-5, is GAGVSQSPSNKVTEKGKDVELRCDPISGHTALYWYRQSLGQGLEFLIYFQGNSAPDKSGLPSDRFSAERTGGSVSTLTIQRTQQEDSAVYLCASSPQGGAPETQYFGPGTRLLVL.

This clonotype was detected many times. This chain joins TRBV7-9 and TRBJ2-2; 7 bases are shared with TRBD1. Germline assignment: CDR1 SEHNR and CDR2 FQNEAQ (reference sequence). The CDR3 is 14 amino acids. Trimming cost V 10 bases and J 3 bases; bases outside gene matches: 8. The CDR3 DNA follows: TGTGCCACCTTGCCAGACAGGGACACCGGGGAGCTGTTTTTT. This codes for CATLPDRDTGELFF.

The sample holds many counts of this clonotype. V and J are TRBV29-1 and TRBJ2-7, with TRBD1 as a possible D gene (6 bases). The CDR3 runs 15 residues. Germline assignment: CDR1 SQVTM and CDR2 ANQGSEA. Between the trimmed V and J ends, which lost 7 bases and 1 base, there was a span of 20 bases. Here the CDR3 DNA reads TGCAGCGCCCTACCCCCGGGGACAAGGTCCTACGAGCAGTACTTC. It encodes CSALPPGTRSYEQYF.

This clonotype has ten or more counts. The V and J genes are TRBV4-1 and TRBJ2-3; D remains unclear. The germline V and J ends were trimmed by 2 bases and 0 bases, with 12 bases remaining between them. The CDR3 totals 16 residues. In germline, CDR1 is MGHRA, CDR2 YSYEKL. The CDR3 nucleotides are TGCGCCAGCAGCCAACCGACATCTCCTAGCACAGATACGCAGTATTTT. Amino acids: CASSQPTSPSTDTQYF.

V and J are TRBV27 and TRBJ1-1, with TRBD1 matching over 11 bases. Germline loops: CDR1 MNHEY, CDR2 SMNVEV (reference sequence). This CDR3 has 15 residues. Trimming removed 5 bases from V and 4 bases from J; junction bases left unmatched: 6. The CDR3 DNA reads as TGTGCCAGCAGTGTTATCGGGACAGGGGGCACTGAAGCTTTCTTT. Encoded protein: CASSVIGTGGTEAFF.

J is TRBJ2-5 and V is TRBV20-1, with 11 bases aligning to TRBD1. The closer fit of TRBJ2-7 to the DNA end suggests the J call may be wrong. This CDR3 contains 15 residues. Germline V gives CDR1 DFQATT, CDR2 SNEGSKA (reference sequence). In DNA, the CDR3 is TGCAGTGCTAGGGCAGGGACAGGGGGGACGGACGAGCAGTACTTC. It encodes CSARAGTGGTDEQYF.

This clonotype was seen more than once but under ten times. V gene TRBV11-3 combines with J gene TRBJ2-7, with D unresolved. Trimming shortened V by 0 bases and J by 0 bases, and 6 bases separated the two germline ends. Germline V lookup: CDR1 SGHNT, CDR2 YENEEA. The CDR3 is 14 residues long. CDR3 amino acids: CASSLDPFSYEQYF. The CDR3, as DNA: TGTGCCAGCAGCTTAGACCCTTTCTCCTACGAGCAGTACTTC.

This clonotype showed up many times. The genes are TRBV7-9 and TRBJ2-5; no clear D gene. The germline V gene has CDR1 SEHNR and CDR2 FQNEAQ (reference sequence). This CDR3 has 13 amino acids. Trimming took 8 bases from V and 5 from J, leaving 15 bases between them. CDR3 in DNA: TGTGCCAGCCTCGTCCCCCGGTCGGAGACCCAGTACTTC. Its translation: CASLVPRSETQYF.